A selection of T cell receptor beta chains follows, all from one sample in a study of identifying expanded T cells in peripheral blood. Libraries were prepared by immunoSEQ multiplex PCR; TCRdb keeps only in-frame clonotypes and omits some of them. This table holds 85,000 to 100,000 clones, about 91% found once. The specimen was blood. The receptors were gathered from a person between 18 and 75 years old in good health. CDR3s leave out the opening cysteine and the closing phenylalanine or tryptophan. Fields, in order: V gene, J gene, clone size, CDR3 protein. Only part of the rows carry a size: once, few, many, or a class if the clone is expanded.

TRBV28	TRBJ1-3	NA	ATIRGASGNTIY
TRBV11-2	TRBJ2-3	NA	ASSSPNRGRAPDTQY
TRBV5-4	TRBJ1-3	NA	ASSSGGTSGNTIY
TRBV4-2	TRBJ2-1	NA	ASSQTSSRGYNEQF
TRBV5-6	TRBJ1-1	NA	ASSGTVSEAF
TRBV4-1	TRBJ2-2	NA	ASSPVYQNTGELF
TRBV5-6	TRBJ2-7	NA	ASSAKGHPVSYEQY
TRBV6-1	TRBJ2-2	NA	ASIRIRGGPGELF
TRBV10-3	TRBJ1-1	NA	AISDGGPEAF
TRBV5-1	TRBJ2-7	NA	ASSLSGSNYEQY
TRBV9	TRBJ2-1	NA	ASSEGLAGGSSYNEQF
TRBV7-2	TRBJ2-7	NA	ASSYQRAYEQY
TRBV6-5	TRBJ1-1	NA	ASSYAGPRNTEAF
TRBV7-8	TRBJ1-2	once	ASSLAYQGRDGYT
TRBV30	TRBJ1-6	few	AWQNAGTGESPLH
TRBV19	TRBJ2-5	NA	ASSNWDRGQETQY
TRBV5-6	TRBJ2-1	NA	ASSPGRGYNEQF
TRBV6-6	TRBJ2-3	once	ASSMLYTDTQY
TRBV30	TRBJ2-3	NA	AWGMDGPYTDTQY
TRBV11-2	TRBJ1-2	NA	ASSPRWRASNYGYT
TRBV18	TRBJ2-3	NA	ASSPPSGNVLDTQY
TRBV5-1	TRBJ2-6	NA	ASSQTQGHRSGANVLT
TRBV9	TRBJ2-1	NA	ASSVGYSGGAGQNEQF